A single sample gave rise to the 12 T cell receptor beta chains below, sequenced in a study of pediatric ulcerative colitis. Sequencing was performed with immunoSEQ multiplex PCR; in TCRdb, only in-frame clones are kept and a portion is missing. In the table there are about 32,000 clones, roughly 78% of which are singletons. Sequencing was performed on blood. The receptors were sampled from a boy aged 10-17 years with severe ulcerative colitis.

This sequence joins TRBV7-2 and TRBJ1-2; D not certain. From germline, CDR1 is SGHTA and CDR2 FQGNSA. The CDR3 consists of 14 residues. The germline V and J ends were trimmed by 0 bases and 4 bases, with 9 bases remaining between them. CDR3 region: CASSLAIGVYGYTF. The DNA for the CDR3 is TGTGCCAGCAGCTTAGCTATCGGGGTCTATGGCTACACCTTC.

This rearrangement joins TRBV7-2 to TRBJ1-1; 7 bases line up with TRBD1. Germline CDR1 and CDR2: SGHTA and FQGNSA. CDR3 length: 13 amino acids. Germline trimming cut 7 bases from V and 0 bases from J; bases unmatched to any gene: 2. CDR3 protein: CASTGQLNTEAFF. Written as DNA, the CDR3 is TGTGCCAGCACGGGACAGCTGAACACTGAAGCTTTCTTT.

This clone was seen a single time. This chain uses TRBV18 with TRBJ1-3; a possible D gene is TRBD1 (5 bases). Trimming removed 6 bases from V and 0 bases from J, with 12 bases in between. This CDR3 is built from 15 residues. The V gene's germline CDR1 is KGHSH and CDR2 LQKENI. CDR3 in DNA: TGTGCCAGCTCCTCCGGGACCGGCTCTGGAAACACCATATATTTT. It translates to CASSSGTGSGNTIYF.

This clone came up a few times. This rearrangement joins TRBV18 to TRBJ1-1; unclear D gene. This CDR3 has 15 residues. The V gene lost 3 bases and the J gene lost 2 bases, with 13 bases spanning the gap. Germline CDR1 KGHSH, CDR2 LQKENI. CDR3 in DNA: TGTGCCAGCTCACCGGGCGCCAGAAGTAACACTGAAGCTTTCTTT. The encoded protein is CASSPGARSNTEAFF.

The chain couples TRBV30 to TRBJ2-1; D remains unclear. The germline gives CDR1 GTSNPN, CDR2 SVGIG (reference sequence). Trimming removed 1 base from V and 16 bases from J, with 14 bases in between. This CDR3 is built from 11 residues. The CDR3 sequence is CAWSEPATTFF. The CDR3 DNA reads TGTGCCTGGAGTGAACCGGCTACCACCTTCTTC.

This clone was detected a few times. The V call is TRBV13, the J call TRBJ1-2, with 7 bases that match TRBD1. Losses at the gene ends were 0 bases for V and 3 bases for J; bases not matched to a gene: 10. CDR3 length: 17 residues. Germline V gives CDR1 PRHDT, CDR2 FYEKMQ (reference sequence). The CDR3 protein is CASSLGLIGQVDYGYTF. The CDR3 bases are TGTGCCAGCAGCTTAGGCCTAATCGGACAGGTCGACTATGGCTACACCTTC.

This clone was recorded only once. The J gene is TRBJ1-2, the V gene TRBV13, with D possibly matching TRBD1 (5 bases). This CDR3 has 14 residues. Trimming removed 4 bases at V and 7 bases at J, with 16 bases between. Germline loops: CDR1 PRHDT, CDR2 FYEKMQ (reference sequence). The CDR3 reads CASSSSGGKIGYTF. The CDR3 region has the DNA TGTGCCAGCAGCTCCTCGGGGGGAAAGATTGGCTACACCTTC. The complete variable domain, with remaining parts taken from reference TRBV13 and TRBJ1-2, reads AAGVIQSPRHLIKEKRETATLKCYPIPRHDTVYWYQQGPGQDPQFLISFYEKMQSDKGSIPDRFSAQQFSDYHSELNMSSLELGDSALYFCASSSSGGKIGYTFGSGTRLTVV.

The V and J genes are TRBV5-1 and TRBJ2-5; D may be TRBD2 (5 bases). V gave up 0 bases and J gave up 1 base, with 7 bases separating them. CDR1 SGHRS and CDR2 YFSETQ come from the germline V gene. CDR3 size: 14 residues. CDR3 loop: CASSLATSQETQYF. The CDR3 DNA follows: TGCGCCAGCAGCTTGGCTACTAGCCAAGAGACCCAGTACTTC.

V gene TRBV19 combines with J gene TRBJ1-5; no definite D call. Trimming pared 2 bases from V and 1 base from J, leaving 0 bases between. Germline lookup yields CDR1 LNHDA and CDR2 SQIVND (reference sequence). CDR3 length: 12 residues. The CDR3 here is CASSISNQPQHF. The CDR3, as DNA: TGTGCCAGTAGTATAAGCAATCAGCCCCAGCATTTT.

This clone was seen just once. The chain combines TRBV15 with TRBJ2-7; TRBD2 is a possible D gene (5 bases). The length of the CDR3 is 16 residues. Germline CDR1 and CDR2: LNHNV and YYDKDF (reference sequence). The V end lost 0 bases, the J end lost 0 bases, and 12 bases lay between the germline ends. The DNA for the CDR3 is TGTGCCACCAGCAGAGATGTGAGGGCGCTCTCCTACGAGCAGTACTTC. Its protein product is CATSRDVRALSYEQYF. Combining the CDR3 with reference TRBV15 and TRBJ2-7 gives the whole variable domain DAMVIQNPRYQVTQFGKPVTLSCSQTLNHNVMYWYQQKSSQAPKLLFHYYDKDFNNEADTPDNFQSRRPNTSFCFLDIRSPGLGDTAMYLCATSRDVRALSYEQYFGPGTRLTVT.

DNA of the CDR3: TGCGCCAGCAGCACCGCCGGGACAGCGAACACCGGGGAGCTGTTTTTT. It yields the protein CASSTAGTANTGELFF. The chain carries TRBV5-1 and TRBJ2-2; 7 nucleotides align to TRBD1. In germline, CDR1 is SGHRS, CDR2 YFSETQ. V trimming: 4 bases; J trimming: 0 bases; junction bases outside the gene matches: 6. The CDR3 has 16 residues.

About this clone: One junction end does not reproduce the germline sequence, and a read error may be involved. This chain uses TRBV9 with TRBJ1-4; D is unclear. The CDR3 has 12 residues. Germline lookup yields CDR1 SGDLS and CDR2 YYNGEE. The CDR3 nucleotides read TGTGCCAGCAGCGTAGGTTCGGGAAAACTGCTTTTT. It translates to CASSVGSGKLLF.